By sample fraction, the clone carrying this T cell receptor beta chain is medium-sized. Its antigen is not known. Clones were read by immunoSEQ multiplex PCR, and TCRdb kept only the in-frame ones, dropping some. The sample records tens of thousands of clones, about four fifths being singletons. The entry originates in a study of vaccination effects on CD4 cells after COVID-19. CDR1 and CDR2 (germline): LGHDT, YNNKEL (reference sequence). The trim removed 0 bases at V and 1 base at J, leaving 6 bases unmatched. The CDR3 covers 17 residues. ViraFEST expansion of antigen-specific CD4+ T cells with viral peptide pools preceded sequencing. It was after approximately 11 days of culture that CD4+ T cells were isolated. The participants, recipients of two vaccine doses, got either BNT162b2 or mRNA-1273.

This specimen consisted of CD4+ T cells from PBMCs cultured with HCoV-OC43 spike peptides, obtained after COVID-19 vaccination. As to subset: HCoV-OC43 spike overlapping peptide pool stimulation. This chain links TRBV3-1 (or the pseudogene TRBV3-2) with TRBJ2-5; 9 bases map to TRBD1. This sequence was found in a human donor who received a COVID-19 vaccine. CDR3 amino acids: CASSQDLLTGGQETQYF. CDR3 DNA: TGTGCCAGCAGCCAAGATCTTCTGACAGGGGGCCAAGAGACCCAGTACTTC.